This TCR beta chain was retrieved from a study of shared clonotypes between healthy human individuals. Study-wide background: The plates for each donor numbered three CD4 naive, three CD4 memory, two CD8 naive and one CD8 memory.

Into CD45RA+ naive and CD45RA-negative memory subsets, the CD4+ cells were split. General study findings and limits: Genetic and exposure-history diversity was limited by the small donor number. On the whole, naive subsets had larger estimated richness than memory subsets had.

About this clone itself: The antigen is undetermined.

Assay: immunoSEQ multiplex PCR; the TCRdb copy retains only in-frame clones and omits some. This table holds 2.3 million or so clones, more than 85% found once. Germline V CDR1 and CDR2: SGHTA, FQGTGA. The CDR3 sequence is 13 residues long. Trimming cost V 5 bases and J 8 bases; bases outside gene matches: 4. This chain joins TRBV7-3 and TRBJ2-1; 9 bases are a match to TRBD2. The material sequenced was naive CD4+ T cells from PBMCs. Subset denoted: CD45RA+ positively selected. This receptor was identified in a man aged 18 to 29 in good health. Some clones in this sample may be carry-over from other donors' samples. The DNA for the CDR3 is TGTGCCAGCAGCCCGGGACTAGCTTATGAGCAGTTCTTC. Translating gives CASSPGLAYEQFF.